The 32 T cell receptor beta chains in this list originate from one sample, sequenced in a study of identical twins. TCRdb called the 5' RACE reads again in MiXCR, with one record for every CDR3 protein. The sample includes 410,000 or so distinct CDR3 sequences, around a sixth seen only once; the top ten take around 10%. Sequences were obtained from naive T cells sorted from blood. Every receptor here comes from a man in his forties or fifties in good health.

This clonotype was detected many times. This rearrangement joins TRBV11-2 to TRBJ2-5, with D hard to call. The V and J ends lost 5 bases and 2 bases respectively, with 21 bases between them. Per germline, CDR1 SGHAT and CDR2 FQNNGV. The CDR3 consists of 17 residues. The CDR3 DNA reads as TGTGCCAGCAGCCGACGCCTCCGCGTCAGAGAACAAGAGACCCAGTACTTC. Translating gives CASSRRLRVREQETQYF.

The chain links TRBV7-6 to TRBJ2-6; possibly TRBD1 or TRBD2 for D (5 bases each). In germline, CDR1 is SGHVS, CDR2 FNYEAQ. V lost 1 base, J lost 0 bases, and 7 bases lay in between. The CDR3 consists of 16 residues. The CDR3: CASSLDGASGANVLTF. The CDR3 DNA reads TGTGCCAGCAGCTTAGACGGGGCCTCTGGGGCCAACGTCCTGACTTTC.

This clonotype was seen ten or more times. The chain recombines TRBV4-2 with TRBJ1-1, with a weak D call TRBD1 (6 bases). Germline V gene data show CDR1 as LGHNA and CDR2 as YNFKEQ. The CDR3 totals 14 residues. Trimming left V 1 base short and J 5 bases short, with 11 bases between. The CDR3, as DNA: TGTGCCAGCAGCCAAGTCGGGCAGGGGACTGAAGCTTTCTTT. Its protein product is CASSQVGQGTEAFF.

This clonotype was seen more than once but under ten times. The rearrangement links TRBV10-2 to TRBJ2-2; D call uncertain. Germline V gene data show CDR1 as WSHSY and CDR2 as SAAADI. Trimming shortened V by 1 base and J by 3 bases, and 3 bases separated the two germline ends. CDR3 length equals 13 residues. As DNA, the CDR3 is TGCGCCAGCAGTGAGTTCTACACCGGGGAGCTGTTTTTT. This encodes CASSEFYTGELFF.

This rearrangement joins TRBV14 to TRBJ2-1; TRBD2 matches 7 bases. This CDR3 comprises 16 residues. The V and J ends lost 2 bases and 0 bases, in that order; junction bases with no gene match: 4. CDR1 is SGHDN and CDR2 is FVKESK in the germline V gene. CDR3 DNA: TGTGCCAGCAGCCAATTAGCGGGCCGCTCCTACAATGAGCAGTTCTTC. Protein product: CASSQLAGRSYNEQFF. Full variable domain (remainder filled in from reference TRBV14 and TRBJ2-1): EAGVTQFPSHSVIEKGQTVTLRCDPISGHDNLYWYRRVMGKEIKFLLHFVKESKQDESGMPNNRFLAERTGGTYSTLKVQPAELEDSGVYFCASSQLAGRSYNEQFFGPGTRLTVL.

V gene TRBV4-2 combines with J gene TRBJ2-7; 10 bases fit TRBD2. Germline CDR1 reads LGHNA; CDR2 reads YNFKEQ. CDR3 length: 16 residues. V was pared by 0 bases and J by 6 bases, with 8 bases of the junction left unmatched. CDR3 sequence (DNA): TGTGCCAGCAGCCAAGACCCCCTAGCGGGAGAGGGCGAGCAGTACTTC. This codes for CASSQDPLAGEGEQYF.

The J gene is TRBJ2-3, the V gene TRBV12-2; the table's D call TRBD2 went unverified against the DNA. TRBV12-2 is shown as a pseudogene. This CDR3 spans 17 amino acids. DNA of the CDR3: TGTGCAAGTCGCTCCCAACTAGCGGGGCCCAGCACAGATACGCAGTATTTT. It encodes CASRSQLAGPSTDTQYF.

V and J are TRBV28 and TRBJ2-2, with 12 bases matching TRBD2. The trim removed 8 bases at V and 4 bases at J, leaving 17 bases unmatched. The CDR3 covers 19 residues. CDR1 and CDR2 (germline): MDHEN, SYDVKM. The CDR3 loop is CASETITGLAGGLTGELFF. DNA of the CDR3: TGTGCCAGCGAAACCATAACGGGGCTAGCGGGAGGGCTCACCGGGGAGCTGTTTTTT.

The chain couples TRBV6-5 to TRBJ1-2; 9 bases map to TRBD1. The CDR3 extends over 16 amino acids. Germline CDR1 reads MNHEY; CDR2 reads SVGAGI. With V trimmed by 0 bases and J by 4 bases, 6 bases remained unmatched. DNA for the CDR3: TGTGCCAGCAGTTACTCCTTGGACAGGGGCGGCTATGGCTACACCTTC. It yields the protein CASSYSLDRGGYGYTF.

This clonotype was observed a few times. This chain joins TRBV25-1 and TRBJ2-7; 10 bases fit TRBD1. V was pared by 6 bases and J by 5 bases, with 7 bases of the junction left unmatched. This CDR3 contains 14 residues. Germline V gene data show CDR1 as MGHDK and CDR2 as SYGVNS. CDR3: CASSRQGALNEQYF. In DNA, the CDR3 is TGTGCCAGCAGCCGACAGGGGGCTTTAAACGAGCAGTACTTC.

This clonotype was observed many times. V gene TRBV6-1 combines with J gene TRBJ2-2; 7 bases line up with TRBD2. CDR1 and CDR2 from the germline V gene are MNHNS and SASEGT. This CDR3 is 16 amino acids long. The V and J ends lost 10 bases and 4 bases, in that order; junction bases with no gene match: 15. This CDR3 reads CATPRARGTFTGELFF. CDR3 DNA sequence: TGTGCCACCCCCCGGGCGCGGGGGACGTTCACCGGGGAGCTGTTTTTT.

The chain recombines TRBV6-1 with TRBJ2-7; D unclear. Per the germline V gene, CDR1 is MNHNS and CDR2 is SASEGT. CDR3 length: 14 residues. With 6 bases removed from V and 1 base from J, the gap between germline ends came to 13 bases. The CDR3 loop is CASSSPADSYEQYF. The DNA for the CDR3 is TGTGCCAGCAGCTCCCCCGCGGATTCCTACGAGCAGTACTTC.

This clonotype turned up a few times. The chain joins TRBV27 to TRBJ2-3; no clear D. V lost 6 bases and J 4 bases, leaving 11 bases between the germline ends. The CDR3 loop spans 13 amino acids. Germline CDR1 reads MNHEY; CDR2 reads SMNVEV (reference sequence). The DNA for the CDR3 is TGTGCCAGCAGGCCTAGGTGGGCAGATACGCAGTATTTT. Its protein is CASRPRWADTQYF.

This clonotype was counted between two and nine times. V and J are TRBV7-2 and TRBJ2-1, with 8 bases lining up with TRBD2. The germline V gene has CDR1 SGHTA and CDR2 FQGNSA. CDR3 length: 17 residues. J was trimmed by 8 bases and V by 2 bases; bases with no gene match: 14. This CDR3 reads CASSLFFSAGGGYEQFF. The CDR3 nucleotides are TGTGCCAGCAGCTTATTTTTTTCGGCGGGAGGAGGCTATGAGCAGTTCTTC.

This clonotype was seen a few times. The chain carries TRBV20-1 and TRBJ2-6; D is undetermined. The V end was cut by 7 bases, the J end by 0 bases, with 10 bases between. Germline V gene sequence: CDR1 DFQATT, CDR2 SNEGSKA (reference sequence). The CDR3 has 14 amino acids. CDR3 residues: CSVPLHSGANVLTF. DNA of the CDR3: TGCAGTGTCCCCCTTCACTCTGGGGCCAACGTCCTGACTTTC.

This clonotype occurred many times. J is TRBJ2-5 and V is TRBV5-1, with a possible D match to TRBD2 (6 bases). Trimming left V 1 base short and J 7 bases short, with 14 bases between. Germline V gives CDR1 SGHRS, CDR2 YFSETQ. The CDR3 runs to 14 residues. CDR3: CASSLLGPEGTQYF. In DNA form, the CDR3 reads TGCGCCAGCAGCTTGTTGGGGCCGGAGGGGACCCAGTACTTC. The complete variable domain, with remaining parts taken from reference TRBV5-1 and TRBJ2-5, reads KAGVTQTPRYLIKTRGQQVTLSCSPISGHRSVSWYQQTPGQGLQFLFEYFSETQRNKGNFPGRFSGRQFSNSRSEMNVSTLELGDSALYLCASSLLGPEGTQYFGPGTRLLVL.

The V gene is TRBV28, the J gene TRBJ2-7; D unclear. The CDR3 is 13 residues long. Deletions cut 1 base from V and 1 base from J, with 5 bases between. Looked up from germline, CDR1 is MDHEN and CDR2 is SYDVKM. CDR3 sequence (DNA): TGTGCCAGCAGTTTATCGAAGTCCTACGAGCAGTACTTC. Residues: CASSLSKSYEQYF.

J is TRBJ1-5 and V is TRBV20-1; no clear D gene. Trimming took off 0 bases at V and 0 bases at J, with 9 bases between the two ends. Germline CDR1 and CDR2: DFQATT and SNEGSKA (reference sequence). This CDR3 comprises 15 residues. The CDR3 spells CSARDSKFSNQPQHF. The CDR3 nucleotides read TGCAGTGCTAGAGATAGTAAGTTTAGCAATCAGCCCCAGCATTTT.

This clonotype was seen repeatedly, ten times or more. The chain employs TRBV15 and TRBJ2-3, with D hard to call. The CDR3 length is 12 residues. Germline values: CDR1 LNHNV, CDR2 YYDKDF (reference sequence). The V and J ends lost 5 bases and 1 base respectively, with 4 bases between them. In DNA, the CDR3 is TGTGCCACCAGCGTAGGCACAGATACGCAGTATTTT. This sequence encodes CATSVGTDTQYF.

As for this clonotype: A much larger clone lies one base from this, so it may be a read error. The chain has TRBV24-1 and TRBJ2-7; 7 positions agree with TRBD1. The germline V gene has CDR1 KGHDR and CDR2 SFDVKD. The CDR3 consists of 11 residues. For the CDR3, the DNA is TGTACCACAGCTGACAGGGTCGAGCAGTACTTC. Protein product: CTTADRVEQYF.

This clonotype has more than one count but fewer than ten. The genes are TRBV5-1 and TRBJ2-7; TRBD2 agrees at 8 bases. V lost 4 bases, J lost 3 bases, and 9 bases stayed unmatched. Germline CDR1 and CDR2: SGHRS and YFSETQ. The CDR3 has 15 amino acids. Here the CDR3 DNA reads TGCGCCAGCAGCCTGATCCCCGGGACTAGCTACGAGCAGTACTTC. Translating gives CASSLIPGTSYEQYF.

This clonotype turned up a few times. The chain carries TRBV7-2 and TRBJ2-3; 11 nucleotides match TRBD2. The V and J ends lost 5 bases and 2 bases, in that order; junction bases with no gene match: 6. CDR1 is SGHTA, CDR2 FQGNSA, per germline. The CDR3 sequence is 16 residues long. The CDR3 bases are TGTGCCAGCAGCCGACTAGCGGGGTCCAACACAGATACGCAGTATTTT. It translates to CASSRLAGSNTDTQYF.

The chain's CDR3 is CASSDLRGGTQYF. As DNA, the CDR3 is TGTGCCAGCAGTGACCTGAGGGGGGGGACCCAGTACTTC. This sequence joins TRBV6-4 and TRBJ2-5; tentative D call: TRBD2 (7 bases). Trimming shortened V by 2 bases and J by 7 bases, and 11 bases separated the two germline ends. CDR1 is MRHNA and CDR2 is SNTAGT in the germline V gene. This CDR3 has 13 residues.

The sample holds a few counts of this clonotype. The gene calls are TRBV5-1 and TRBJ2-5, with 12 positions matching TRBD2. CDR1 SGHRS and CDR2 YFSETQ come from the germline V gene. The CDR3 totals 18 residues. The V segment lost 4 bases and the J segment 4 bases; nucleotides outside the gene matches: 14. In DNA form, the CDR3 reads TGCGCCAGCAGCACGGGACTAGCGGGCCCACCAGGACGAGAGACCCAGTACTTC. Residues: CASSTGLAGPPGRETQYF.

The chain has TRBV4-1 and TRBJ2-5, with D tentatively TRBD1 (6 bases). The CDR3 is 16 amino acids. Germline values: CDR1 MGHRA, CDR2 YSYEKL. Trimming cost V 1 base and J 5 bases, with 17 bases left between them. Here the CDR3 DNA reads TGCGCCAGCAGCCAAGGGAATGGGGGCGCAGGGGAGACCCAGTACTTC. It yields the protein CASSQGNGGAGETQYF.

This clonotype was counted a few times. The CDR3 nucleotides are TGTGCCAGCAGCCCGCAGGGACTAGCGGGAGTTGTTGAGCAGTTCTTC. Translated, it gives CASSPQGLAGVVEQFF. The chain joins TRBV7-9 to TRBJ2-1, with 14 bases identical to TRBD2. CDR3 length: 16 amino acids. V lost 5 bases to trimming and J lost 9 bases; unmatched junction nucleotides: 9. CDR1 and CDR2 from the germline V gene are SEHNR and FQNEAQ (reference sequence).

V usage is TRBV5-1 and J usage is TRBJ1-6; no clear D. The CDR3 runs 12 residues. V was trimmed by 4 bases and J by 9 bases, leaving 8 bases between them. Germline CDR1 is SGHRS and CDR2 is YFSETQ. In nucleotides, the CDR3 is TGCGCCAGCAGCACGGGTAGTTCACCCCTCCACTTT. Protein product: CASSTGSSPLHF.

This clonotype was seen many times. CDR3 nucleotide sequence: TGTGCCAGCAGCAGGGACAGCCAAGAGACCCAGTACTTC. Its protein is CASSRDSQETQYF. The chain joins TRBV11-2 to TRBJ2-5; 7 nucleotides agree with TRBD1. V lost 5 bases and J lost 1; bases outside the gene matches: 1. The CDR3 runs 13 residues. The germline V gene encodes CDR1 SGHAT and CDR2 FQNNGV. Full variable domain (rest looked up from reference TRBV11-2 and TRBJ2-5): EAGVAQSPRYKIIEKRQSVAFWCNPISGHATLYWYQQILGQGPKLLIQFQNNGVVDDSQLPKDRFSAERLKGVDSTLKIQPAKLEDSAVYLCASSRDSQETQYFGPGTRLLVL.

The gene calls are TRBV25-1 and TRBJ2-3; D not resolved. Germline CDR1 and CDR2: MGHDK and SYGVNS. V shed 0 bases and J shed 2 bases, with 3 bases lying between them. CDR3 length equals 13 residues. The CDR3 sequence: CASSEYYTDTQYF. The CDR3 DNA sequence: TGTGCCAGCAGTGAATACTACACAGATACGCAGTATTTT.

Only a few counts were recorded for this clonotype. The chain couples TRBV7-6 to TRBJ2-7, with TRBD1 identical over 7 bases. The CDR3 is made up of 14 amino acids. The V gene's germline CDR1 is SGHVS and CDR2 FNYEAQ. The V and J ends lost 5 bases and 2 bases, in that order; junction bases with no gene match: 6. The CDR3 here is CASSQTGVAYEQYF. The CDR3 DNA reads as TGTGCCAGCAGCCAAACAGGGGTGGCCTACGAGCAGTACTTC.

In this sample, this clonotype turned up a few times. V and J are TRBV20-1 and TRBJ2-7; D is undetermined. Germline CDR1 DFQATT, CDR2 SNEGSKA (reference sequence). CDR3 length: 11 amino acids. With 4 bases removed from V and 1 base from J, the gap between germline ends came to 5 bases. CDR3 loop: CSAILSYEQYF. The CDR3 DNA is TGCAGTGCTATTCTATCCTACGAGCAGTACTTC.

This clonotype was detected only a few times. V usage is TRBV27 and J usage is TRBJ1-1; D is unclear. V was pared by 5 bases and J by 1 base, with 14 bases between. The CDR3 is 15 residues long. In germline, CDR1 is MNHEY, CDR2 SMNVEV (reference sequence). CDR3 in DNA: TGTGCCAGCAGTCTCGTCTATGGAGGGAACACTGAAGCTTTCTTT. Translated: CASSLVYGGNTEAFF.